This T cell receptor beta chain was observed in a study of T cells of healthy individuals. MiXCR, run by TCRdb on the 5' RACE reads, gives a single entry per CDR3 protein. The table has 63,000 or so distinct CDR3 sequences, around 15% seen once; the top ten hold roughly 4.7%. The CDR3 length is 15 residues. CDR1 is SQVTM and CDR2 is ANQGSEA in the germline V gene. Deletions cut 7 bases from V and 5 bases from J, with 22 bases between. This clonotype was counted at least ten times. This chain connects TRBV29-1 to TRBJ2-3; possible D gene TRBD1, 6 bases. This TCR derives from a human donor in good health. Here the CDR3 reads CSATEGGFNVDTQYF. The CDR3, as DNA: TGCAGCGCCACGGAAGGGGGTTTCAACGTAGATACGCAGTATTTT.